This T cell receptor (beta chain) appears in the sequencing data of a study of blood T cells in healthy people across ages (dated by TCRdb to between 2015 and 2017). Regarding the research as a whole: Template switching captured roughly one uniquely barcoded TCR beta cDNA molecule per two T cells in model experiments. The donors were split into four age groups: young (average about 16 years), middle-aged (roughly 40), aged (approximately 60) and long-lived (approximately 80). Two additional independent replicas of 1 million unique cDNA reads from the same blood draw were analyzed for two donors (one aged 18 to 30 and one aged 80 or older). The study measured age-related changes in TCR beta repertoire diversity using deep sequencing normalized with unique cDNA molecular identifiers. To avoid experimental bias, donors of different ages were distributed randomly across sequencing lanes. The paper as a whole reports these results and caveats: Compared with the aged group, the long-lived group had more naive CD4+ T cells, fewer expanded clones and increased TCR diversity, a pattern suggesting age selection. As age increased, observed TCR beta diversity per million T cells dropped in a roughly linear way, and a significant reduction was already evident by age 40. Conclusive comparison of naive and antigen-experienced compartments was prevented by the profiling of bulk unsorted PBMCs. Estimates of total diversity based on one million sequenced T cells were regarded as lower bounds and as underestimates. Donor CMV infection status was unknown, potentially confounding age-related changes in expanded clonotypes. A strong correlation was found between observed TCR beta diversity and the percentage of naive T cells measured by flow cytometry.

From the cysteine up to the phenylalanine, the CDR3 has a length of 13 residues. Only the CDR3 region is kept as DNA, spanning 39 bases read in frame from base 1. The germline V gene specifies KGHSY as CDR1 and FQNENV as CDR2. V is clipped by 2 bases and J by 8 bases, and the sequence between their germline boundaries is 12 bases long. The 39 donors, aged about 6 to 100 years, were systemically healthy Caucasian individuals from Russia. Roughly 10 milliliters of peripheral blood were drawn from each donor into EDTA-treated Vacutainer tubes. Ficoll-Paque density-gradient centrifugation was used to isolate PBMCs, with at least 6.5 million per sample. Trizol reagent was used to extract total RNA from the PBMCs, yielding at least 5.5 micrograms per sample. For every donor, an aliquot of PBMCs went through flow cytometry to measure the percentages of naive CD45RAhigh/CD27high T cells. About this clonotype: Its antigen target is currently unknown. Per-base quality was not reported, and no clone a single base away is much larger than it.

The method was 5' RACE. Sequencing used an Illumina HiSeq 2500. A second PCR of about 7 to 12 cycles was performed with a sample-barcoded 5' primer and a J-beta primer mix. A template-switch 5' adaptor carrying 12 random nucleotides introduced a unique molecular identifier onto each TCR beta cDNA molecule. Each sample yielded at least 3 million CDR3-containing paired-end reads. First-strand cDNA synthesis was performed from all RNA using the Mint cDNA synthesis kit, with priming by a TRBC-specific oligonucleotide. After uracil-DNA glycosylase treatment, a first 18-cycle PCR used universal primers M1SS and BC2_uni_R on all cDNA. For the original study's pipeline: For normalization, 1 million high-quality reads were randomly selected from each sample, with every read carrying a distinct molecular identifier. Instead of being binned into consensus sequences, reads with shared molecular identifiers were discarded. MiTCR, set to a Q25 quality threshold and the strictest error-elimination algorithm, was used for CDR3 identification, clonotype clustering and error correction. A nonparametric unseen species model using Euler transformation provided a lower-bound estimate of total TCR beta diversity. TCRdb ran its own pipeline on the public reads, namely fastp trimming at Q25 and MiXCR clone calling, and kept in-frame beta chains. Rows with a matching CDR3 protein are joined into one entry that keeps the most common DNA and genes. These V and J calls derive from TCRdb rather than the authors' analysis. The sample table holds fewer than 900,000 distinct CDR3 sequences, of which roughly 44% were seen once. The top ten hold 20% to 25% of the sample.

The sequencing input was blood. The receptor was isolated from a woman aged 60-75 years in good health. The V and J segments used are TRBV16 and TRBJ1-1, with the identity of the D gene unclear. The base sequence is TGTGCCAGCAGCCAAAGGACCGTCAGAGAAGCTTTCTTT. Translated, it reads CASSQRTVREAFF.